What follows are 9 T cell receptor beta chains derived from one specimen sequenced in a study of T cell responses to AZD1222 COVID-19 vaccine. The method was immunoSEQ multiplex PCR; TCRdb's version includes in-frame clones alone and lacks a portion of them. Of about 100,000 clones listed, approximately 91% are singletons. The sample consisted of peripheral blood, taken on day 0 of AZD1222 vaccination. Receptor source: an adult in good health.

The chain recombines TRBV18 with TRBJ1-2, with 9 bases lining up with TRBD1. Trimming took 3 bases from V and 3 from J; bases not matched to a gene: 5. The germline V gene has CDR1 KGHSH and CDR2 LQKENI. The CDR3 contains 15 residues. Here the CDR3 DNA reads TGTGCCAGCTCACCGGGAGACAGGGGGTACTATGGCTACACCTTC. It yields the protein CASSPGDRGYYGYTF.

The genes are TRBV4-1 and TRBJ2-7; D is perhaps TRBD1 (6 bases). The germline V gene has CDR1 MGHRA and CDR2 YSYEKL. The CDR3 covers 14 residues. Trimming shortened V by 1 base and J by 1 base, and 8 bases separated the two germline ends. CDR3 sequence reads: CASSQARGSYEQYF. The CDR3 DNA follows: TGCGCCAGCAGCCAAGCCAGGGGATCCTACGAGCAGTACTTC.

This rearrangement joins TRBV7-2 to TRBJ1-2; 9 nucleotides agree with TRBD1. CDR1 SGHTA and CDR2 FQGNSA come from the germline V gene. The ends lost 4 bases at V and 3 bases at J; junction bases unmatched: 3. CDR3 size: 14 residues. Here the CDR3 DNA reads TGTGCCAGCAGCTCAGGACAGGGGCACTATGGCTACACCTTC. It specifies CASSSGQGHYGYTF.

The V call is TRBV10-3, the J call TRBJ1-2, with TRBD1 identical over 7 bases. CDR1 and CDR2 (germline): ENHRY, SYGVKD. The CDR3 runs to 14 residues. Trimming removed 4 bases from V and 6 bases from J; junction bases left unmatched: 8. This chain's CDR3 is CAISATGAGDGYTF. CDR3 DNA sequence: TGTGCCATCAGTGCAACAGGGGCAGGAGATGGCTACACCTTC.

The CDR3 DNA follows: TGTGCCAGCAGCTTAACTAGCGTAGGCACAGATACGCAGTATTTT. Protein sequence: CASSLTSVGTDTQYF. The chain employs TRBV7-9 and TRBJ2-3, with 7 positions matching TRBD2. Germline V CDR1 and CDR2: SEHNR, FQNEAQ (reference sequence). V was clipped by 2 bases and J by 1 base; unmatched bases: 3. The CDR3 spans 15 residues.

V gene TRBV6-4 combines with J gene TRBJ2-3; D is possibly TRBD2 (6 bases). Trimming cost V 0 bases and J 3 bases, with 7 bases left between them. CDR3 length equals 14 residues. Germline V gene lookup returns CDR1 MRHNA and CDR2 SNTAGT. The CDR3 bases are TGTGCCAGCAGTGACTCGGCGGGGACAGATACGCAGTATTTT. It encodes CASSDSAGTDTQYF.

The chain couples TRBV11-3 to TRBJ2-5, with D perhaps TRBD2 (5 bases). The CDR3 has 14 residues. CDR1 is SGHNT, CDR2 YENEEA, per germline. With 1 base removed from V and 5 bases from J, the gap between germline ends came to 11 bases. The DNA for the CDR3 is TGTGCCAGCAGCTTAGGTCCGGGGAGTGAGACCCAGTACTTC. Its protein is CASSLGPGSETQYF.

CDR3 sequence reads: CASSTKGGTAYGYTF. Written as DNA, the CDR3 is TGTGCCAGCAGTACCAAAGGCGGGACTGCTTATGGCTACACCTTC. The chain uses TRBV6-5 and TRBJ1-2, with D possibly matching TRBD1 (5 bases). The germline V gene encodes CDR1 MNHEY and CDR2 SVGAGI. This CDR3 has 15 amino acids. V was cut by 5 bases and J by 5 bases, with 18 bases left in between.

V and J are TRBV18 and TRBJ2-3, with 12 nucleotides matching TRBD1. Germline CDR1 is KGHSH and CDR2 is LQKENI. V shed 4 bases, J shed 3 bases, and the junction held 11 bases outside the gene matches. The CDR3 loop spans 18 amino acids. Here the CDR3 reads CASSRDSGTGGRTDTQYF. The DNA for the CDR3 is TGTGCCAGCTCACGAGATTCCGGGACAGGGGGCAGAACAGATACGCAGTATTTT.